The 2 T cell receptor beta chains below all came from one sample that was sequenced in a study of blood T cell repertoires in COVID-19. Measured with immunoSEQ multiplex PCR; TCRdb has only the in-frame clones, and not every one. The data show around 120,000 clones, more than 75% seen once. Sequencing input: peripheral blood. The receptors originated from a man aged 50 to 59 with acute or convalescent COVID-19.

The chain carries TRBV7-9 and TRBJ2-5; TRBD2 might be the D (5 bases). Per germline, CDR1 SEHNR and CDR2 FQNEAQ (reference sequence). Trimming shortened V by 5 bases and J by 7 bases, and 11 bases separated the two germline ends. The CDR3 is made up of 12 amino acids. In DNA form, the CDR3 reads TGTGCCAGCAGCCCCAGCGGCTTGACCCAGTACTTC. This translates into CASSPSGLTQYF.

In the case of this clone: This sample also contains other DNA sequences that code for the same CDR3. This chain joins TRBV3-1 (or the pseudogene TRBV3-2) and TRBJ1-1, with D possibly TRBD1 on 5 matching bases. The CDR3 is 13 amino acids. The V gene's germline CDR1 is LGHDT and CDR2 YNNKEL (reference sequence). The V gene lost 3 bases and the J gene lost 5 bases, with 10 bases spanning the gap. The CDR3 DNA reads TGTGCCAGCAGCCAGGGAAGGGGAACTGAAGCTTTCTTT. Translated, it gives CASSQGRGTEAFF.